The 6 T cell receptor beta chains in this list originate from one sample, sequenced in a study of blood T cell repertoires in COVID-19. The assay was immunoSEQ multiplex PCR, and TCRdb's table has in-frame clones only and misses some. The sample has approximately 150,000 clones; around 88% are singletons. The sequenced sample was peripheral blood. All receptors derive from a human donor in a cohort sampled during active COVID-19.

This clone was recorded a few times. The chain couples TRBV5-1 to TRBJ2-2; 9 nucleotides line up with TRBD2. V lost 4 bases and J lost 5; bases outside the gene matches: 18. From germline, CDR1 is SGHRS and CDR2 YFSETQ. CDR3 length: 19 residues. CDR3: CASSPLGLAGSKGTGELFF. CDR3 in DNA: TGCGCCAGCAGCCCATTGGGGCTAGCGGGGTCTAAGGGTACCGGGGAGCTGTTTTTT.

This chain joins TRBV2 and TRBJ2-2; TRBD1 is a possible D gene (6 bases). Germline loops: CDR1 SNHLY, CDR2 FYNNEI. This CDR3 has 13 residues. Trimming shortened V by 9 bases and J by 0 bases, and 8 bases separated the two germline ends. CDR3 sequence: CARGDTNTGELFF. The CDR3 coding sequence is TGTGCCAGGGGGGACACGAACACCGGGGAGCTGTTTTTT. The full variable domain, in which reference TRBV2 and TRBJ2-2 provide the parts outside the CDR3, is EPEVTQTPSHQVTQMGQEVILRCVPISNHLYFYWYRQILGQKVEFLVSFYNNEISEKSEIFDDQFSVERPDGSNFTLKIRSTKLEDSAMYFCARGDTNTGELFFGEGSRLTVL.

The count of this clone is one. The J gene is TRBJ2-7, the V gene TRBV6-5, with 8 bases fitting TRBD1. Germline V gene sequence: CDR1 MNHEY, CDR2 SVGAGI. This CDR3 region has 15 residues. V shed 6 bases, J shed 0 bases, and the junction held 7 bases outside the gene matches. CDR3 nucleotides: TGTGCCAGCAGGAATACAGGGGGAAGCTCCTACGAGCAGTACTTC. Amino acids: CASRNTGGSSYEQYF.

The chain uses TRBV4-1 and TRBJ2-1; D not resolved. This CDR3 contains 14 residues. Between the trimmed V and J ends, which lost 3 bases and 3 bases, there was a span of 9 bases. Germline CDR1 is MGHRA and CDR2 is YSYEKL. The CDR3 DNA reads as TGCGCCAGCAGCCAGGCCCACAGCTACAATGAGCAGTTCTTC. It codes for CASSQAHSYNEQFF.

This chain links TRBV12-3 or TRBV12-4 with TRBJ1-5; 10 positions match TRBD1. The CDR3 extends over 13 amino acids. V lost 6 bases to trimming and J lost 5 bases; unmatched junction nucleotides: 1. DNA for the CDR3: TGTGCCAGCAGGGACAGGGGGGATCAGCCCCAGCATTTT. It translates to CASRDRGDQPQHF.

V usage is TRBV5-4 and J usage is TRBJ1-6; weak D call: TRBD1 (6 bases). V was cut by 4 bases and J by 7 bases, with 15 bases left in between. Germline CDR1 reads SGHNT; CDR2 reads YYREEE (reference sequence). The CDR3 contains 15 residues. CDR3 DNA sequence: TGTGCCAGCAGCGCCTTCCGGGACACAAATTCACCCCTCCACTTT. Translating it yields CASSAFRDTNSPLHF. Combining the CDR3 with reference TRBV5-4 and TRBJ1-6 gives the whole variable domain ETGVTQSPTHLIKTRGQQVTLRCSSQSGHNTVSWYQQALGQGPQFIFQYYREEENGRGNFPPRFSGLQFPNYSSELNVNALELDDSALYLCASSAFRDTNSPLHFGNGTRLTVT.